Reported below is one T cell receptor (beta chain). Its cognate antigen is unknown. CDR1 and CDR2 from the germline V gene are LNHDA and SQIVND (reference sequence). Trimming took 5 bases from V and 8 from J, leaving 12 bases between them. The CDR3 has 13 amino acids. The sample comes from a study of cytomegalovirus exposure and HLA in healthy donors. Study in general: Of fewer than 450 genotyped donors, roughly 81% clustered with self-reported Caucasian donors.

The PCR had 60 Vbeta and 13 Jbeta primers. TCRdb's copy holds only in-frame clones and misses some; the assay was immunoSEQ multiplex PCR. The sample comprises about 150,000 clones, 60% to 85% of which are singletons, and more than 10% rests with the top ten. Donors consisted of healthy bone marrow donors. Points from the study as a whole: Confirmation was obtained in vitro that three CMV-associated chains are specific for CMV antigens. As was reported, the classifier diagnosed cytomegalovirus status with high specificity and sensitivity.

The sequence was collected from a man in his forties in good health and CMV-seropositive. The material sequenced was PBMCs. The rearrangement links TRBV19 to TRBJ1-4; possibly TRBD1 for D (6 bases). The chain's CDR3 is CASSPTGLEKLFF. DNA of the CDR3: TGTGCCAGTAGTCCCACAGGGTTGGAAAAACTGTTTTTT. Full variable domain (outside the CDR3, taken from reference TRBV19 and TRBJ1-4): DGGITQSPKYLFRKEGQNVTLSCEQNLNHDAMYWYRQDPGQGLRLIYYSQIVNDFQKGDIAEGYSVSREKKESFPLTVTSAQKNPTAFYLCASSPTGLEKLFFGSGTQLSVL.